What follows are 18 T cell receptor beta chains derived from one specimen sequenced in a study of OX40 agonist ivuxolimab in advanced cancers. The protocol was immunoSEQ multiplex PCR, while the TCRdb copy is restricted to in-frame clones and leaves out a portion. The repertoire consists of tens of thousands of clones, with roughly 90% occurring once and the leading ten covering around 35%. The sequencing used CD4+ or CD8+ T cells sorted from blood, collected in a trial of the OX40 agonist ivuxolimab. The receptors stem from an adult with an advanced solid tumor such as melanoma, head and neck, liver or kidney cancer.

The CDR3 DNA reads as TGTGCCAGCAGCTCTCGACTAGCGTCTCCAGATACGCAGTATTTT. Amino acid sequence: CASSSRLASPDTQYF. The chain links TRBV9 to TRBJ2-3, with 8 bases lining up with TRBD2. V gave up 4 bases and J gave up 4 bases; unmatched junction bases: 8. The CDR3 is 15 residues long. Germline V gene data show CDR1 as SGDLS and CDR2 as YYNGEE.

The chain links TRBV5-8 to TRBJ2-4, with D hard to call. Germline V gene lookup returns CDR1 SGHTS and CDR2 YDEGEE. Trimming cost V 0 bases and J 2 bases, with 12 bases left between them. This CDR3 has 16 amino acids. The CDR3 reads CASSLGSGQSKNIQYF. As DNA, the CDR3 is TGTGCCAGCAGCTTGGGATCGGGTCAGTCCAAAAACATTCAGTACTTC.

The chain employs TRBV6-1 and TRBJ2-7; TRBD2 agrees at 10 bases. Trimming cost V 2 bases and J 1 base; bases outside gene matches: 5. This CDR3 comprises 16 residues. Germline loops: CDR1 MNHNS, CDR2 SASEGT. CDR3 coding DNA: TGTGCCAGCAGTGAACGGGGACTAGCGTTGTCCTACGAGCAGTACTTC. Amino acids: CASSERGLALSYEQYF.

This chain joins TRBV11-2 and TRBJ2-1; 9 bases map to TRBD1. Germline trimming cut 3 bases from V and 10 bases from J; bases unmatched to any gene: 7. The germline V gene has CDR1 SGHAT and CDR2 FQNNGV. The CDR3 contains 14 residues. CDR3 region: CASSLGTGIREQFF. The CDR3 nucleotides read TGTGCCAGCAGCTTGGGGACAGGGATTAGAGAGCAGTTCTTC.

The gene calls are TRBV10-3 and TRBJ1-2; a possible D gene is TRBD1 (6 bases). V was cut by 5 bases and J by 0 bases, with 10 bases left in between. Germline V gene lookup returns CDR1 ENHRY and CDR2 SYGVKD. The length of the CDR3 is 14 residues. This CDR3 is CAISPGTTNYGYTF. Here the CDR3 DNA reads TGTGCCATCAGTCCTGGGACAACTAACTATGGCTACACCTTC.

This clone has a single count. The gene calls are TRBV6-5 and TRBJ2-3, with D possibly being TRBD1 or TRBD2 (6 bases each). Per germline, CDR1 MNHEY and CDR2 SVGAGI. V was trimmed by 8 bases and J by 2 bases, leaving 14 bases between them. This CDR3 is built from 14 residues. The DNA of the CDR3 is TGTGCCAGCGGGGGGCAGGAGCCCACAGATACGCAGTATTTT. Amino acid sequence: CASGGQEPTDTQYF.

The V call is TRBV7-9, the J call TRBJ1-5, with TRBD1 identical over 9 bases. V shed 0 bases, J shed 6 bases, and the junction held 15 bases outside the gene matches. The CDR3 contains 19 residues. In germline, CDR1 is SEHNR, CDR2 FQNEAQ (reference sequence). The CDR3 loop reads CASSLALGQGRVVSQPQHF. CDR3 nucleotides: TGTGCCAGCAGCTTAGCGTTGGGACAGGGTCGCGTCGTAAGTCAGCCCCAGCATTTT.

This clone was seen once. This rearrangement joins TRBV5-6 to TRBJ2-7; D remains unclear. The CDR3 runs 12 residues. Trimming pared 0 bases from V and 5 bases from J, leaving 6 bases between. In germline, CDR1 is SGHDT, CDR2 YYEEEE. DNA of the CDR3: TGTGCCAGCAGCTTGGGAACCCACGAGCAGTACTTC. This translates into CASSLGTHEQYF.

This clone was seen just once. This chain connects TRBV7-9 to TRBJ2-2; possible D gene TRBD1, 5 bases. V shed 1 base and J shed 3 bases, with 12 bases lying between them. This CDR3 has 16 residues. Germline V lookup: CDR1 SEHNR, CDR2 FQNEAQ (reference sequence). The CDR3 sequence is CASSLVVRVDTGELFF. The CDR3 DNA reads TGTGCCAGCAGCTTAGTCGTCAGGGTGGACACCGGGGAGCTGTTTTTT.

The V and J genes are TRBV7-6 and TRBJ2-7; D is possibly TRBD1 (6 bases). In germline, CDR1 is SGHVS, CDR2 FNYEAQ. V lost 5 bases, J lost 2 bases, and 13 bases lay in between. This CDR3 is 14 amino acids long. The CDR3 is CASSRGGRTYEQYF. The CDR3, as DNA: TGTGCCAGCAGCCGAGGGGGACGAACCTACGAGCAGTACTTC. Full variable domain (remainder filled in from reference TRBV7-6 and TRBJ2-7): GAGVSQSPRYKVTKRGQDVALRCDPISGHVSLYWYRQALGQGPEFLTYFNYEAQQDKSGLPNDRFSAERPEGSISTLTIQRTEQRDSAMYRCASSRGGRTYEQYFGPGTRLTVT.

The CDR3 reads CASSLVSLAGNEQYF. Written as DNA, the CDR3 is TGTGCCAGCAGCTTAGTTTCGCTAGCGGGTAACGAGCAGTACTTC. The chain carries TRBV7-9 and TRBJ2-7; TRBD2 agrees at 8 bases. CDR3 length equals 15 residues. J was trimmed by 5 bases and V by 1 base; bases with no gene match: 7. Germline CDR1 SEHNR, CDR2 FQNEAQ (reference sequence).

The chain uses TRBV19 and TRBJ2-5; 7 bases map to TRBD1. Per the germline V gene, CDR1 is LNHDA and CDR2 is SQIVND (reference sequence). Germline trimming cut 3 bases from V and 2 bases from J; bases unmatched to any gene: 6. The CDR3 loop spans 15 amino acids. CDR3 in DNA: TGTGCCAGTAGTATGAGACAGGGTTGGCAAGAGACCCAGTACTTC. This gives the protein CASSMRQGWQETQYF.

The genes are TRBV6-6 and TRBJ2-7; tentatively, D is TRBD2 (5 bases). Trimming left V 5 bases short and J 6 bases short, with 20 bases between. This CDR3 is built from 15 residues. Germline V lookup: CDR1 MNHNY, CDR2 SVGAGI (reference sequence). CDR3 amino acids: CASSPTGGSMGEQYF. The CDR3 bases are TGTGCCAGCAGTCCGACTGGTGGGAGTATGGGCGAGCAGTACTTC.

This clone is a singleton in its sample. V gene TRBV27 combines with J gene TRBJ1-5, with D tentatively TRBD1 (5 bases). V lost 3 bases and J lost 7, with 10 bases in between. Germline V CDR1 and CDR2: MNHEY, SMNVEV (reference sequence). This CDR3 contains 13 residues. The CDR3 reads CASSFGGVQPQHF. The CDR3 nucleotides are TGTGCCAGCAGTTTTGGGGGTGTCCAGCCCCAGCATTTT.

CDR3: CASSPSIVPQSRANVLTF. The CDR3 DNA is TGTGCCAGCAGCCCTTCGATAGTGCCACAAAGTCGGGCCAACGTCCTGACTTTC. The V and J genes are TRBV7-7 and TRBJ2-6; D not resolved. Between the trimmed V and J ends, which lost 5 bases and 5 bases, there was a span of 22 bases. The germline gives CDR1 SSHAT, CDR2 FNYEAQ (reference sequence). The CDR3 runs to 18 residues.

J is TRBJ2-2 and V is TRBV13; 9 bases agree with TRBD1. This CDR3 is 15 amino acids long. The J segment lost 1 base and the V segment lost 5 bases, leaving 2 bases of the junction unmatched. Germline CDR1 reads PRHDT; CDR2 reads FYEKMQ (reference sequence). The CDR3 here is CASSPGQGNTGELFF. For the CDR3, the DNA is TGTGCCAGCAGCCCGGGACAGGGGAACACCGGGGAGCTGTTTTTT.

The genes are TRBV11-2 and TRBJ2-1; 9 positions match TRBD1. J gave up 5 bases and V 2 bases, and 7 bases lay outside the gene matches. Germline lookup yields CDR1 SGHAT and CDR2 FQNNGV. This CDR3 spans 16 amino acids. The DNA of the CDR3 is TGTGCCAGCAGCTTAACTCCGGGACAGGGAAACAATGAGCAGTTCTTC. Amino acids: CASSLTPGQGNNEQFF. The variable domain in full, completed from reference TRBV11-2 and TRBJ2-1, reads EAGVAQSPRYKIIEKRQSVAFWCNPISGHATLYWYQQILGQGPKLLIQFQNNGVVDDSQLPKDRFSAERLKGVDSTLKIQPAKLEDSAVYLCASSLTPGQGNNEQFFGPGTRLTVL.

This rearrangement joins TRBV19 to TRBJ2-7; 8 nucleotides align to TRBD1. Germline V gene data show CDR1 as LNHDA and CDR2 as SQIVND (reference sequence). V trimming: 2 bases; J trimming: 1 base; junction bases outside the gene matches: 4. CDR3 length: 15 amino acids. This CDR3 is CASSIQGAASYEQYF. The CDR3 DNA is TGTGCCAGTAGTATACAGGGGGCCGCTTCCTACGAGCAGTACTTC.